Listed below are T cell receptor beta chains from one sample, sequenced in a study of T cell responses to AZD1222 COVID-19 vaccine. Sequencing was performed with immunoSEQ multiplex PCR; in TCRdb, only in-frame clones are kept and a portion is missing. This repertoire shows fewer than 200,000 clones, almost 95% found once; its top ten account for 8% to 13%. This specimen consisted of peripheral blood, obtained on day 0 of AZD1222 vaccination. Every receptor here comes from an adult in good health. Both conserved end residues are trimmed from each CDR3. Only some rows state a clone size, as once, few, many or a class for expanded clones.

V: TRBV3-1/TRBV3-2; J: TRBJ2-5; size: NA; CDR3: ASSPHASGSQETQY
V: TRBV27; J: TRBJ2-1; size: NA; CDR3: ASSFPGRGRKF
V: TRBV12-3/TRBV12-4; J: TRBJ1-6; size: NA; CDR3: ASKGGIPLH
V: TRBV27; J: TRBJ1-1; size: few; CDR3: ASSWPGQGASEAF
V: TRBV7-9; J: TRBJ1-1; size: NA; CDR3: ASSSTGLTEAF
V: TRBV7-2; J: TRBJ1-4; size: NA; CDR3: ASSMYRDEKLF
V: TRBV6-1; J: TRBJ2-1; size: NA; CDR3: ASSEIGGLVLSYNEQF
V: TRBV27; J: TRBJ1-1; size: few; CDR3: ASSFGTGGRTLNTEAF
V: TRBV9; J: TRBJ1-1; size: NA; CDR3: ASSVGPRVNTEAF
V: TRBV7-7; J: TRBJ1-3; size: NA; CDR3: ASRETAGSNTIY
V: TRBV4-3; J: TRBJ1-1; size: few; CDR3: ASSQDGNTEAF
V: TRBV9; J: TRBJ2-6; size: NA; CDR3: ASSVAGSGANVLT
V: TRBV11-2; J: TRBJ1-1; size: NA; CDR3: ASSFNGGRGNTEAF
V: TRBV18; J: TRBJ2-1; size: once; CDR3: ASSLGTSGEQF
V: TRBV28; J: TRBJ1-5; size: NA; CDR3: ASRYSSNQPQH
V: TRBV13; J: TRBJ1-4; size: NA; CDR3: ASSLGPTGEKLF
V: TRBV7-2; J: TRBJ1-1; size: NA; CDR3: ASSSQGVTAF
V: TRBV4-3; J: TRBJ1-4; size: NA; CDR3: ASSLNNEKLF
V: TRBV4-2; J: TRBJ2-2; size: NA; CDR3: ASSPLISGYTGELF
V: TRBV12-5; J: TRBJ2-3; size: NA; CDR3: ASGSKIHRTTDTQY
V: TRBV11-3; J: TRBJ2-2; size: NA; CDR3: ASSLDSGGPTGELF
V: TRBV28; J: TRBJ1-2; size: once; CDR3: ASSLSRAVIEGYT
V: TRBV19; J: TRBJ2-1; size: NA; CDR3: ASSSNRGNEQF
V: TRBV19; J: TRBJ1-3; size: NA; CDR3: ASSTQSWTSGNTIY
V: TRBV5-4; J: TRBJ2-7; size: NA; CDR3: ASSSIARGAYEQY
V: TRBV5-1; J: TRBJ2-1; size: NA; CDR3: ASSLAGGSSYNEQF
V: TRBV5-4; J: TRBJ2-3; size: once; CDR3: ASSLDPGASTDTQY
V: TRBV5-1; J: TRBJ1-4; size: NA; CDR3: ASSRGANEKLF
V: TRBV6-1; J: TRBJ1-4; size: NA; CDR3: ASSDDVEGEKLF
V: TRBV27; J: TRBJ1-2; size: few; CDR3: ASSLSIGVYGGYT
V: TRBV7-9; J: TRBJ2-1; size: NA; CDR3: ASSFNEQF
V: TRBV3-1/TRBV3-2; J: TRBJ1-5; size: few; CDR3: ASSLGTGDQPQH
V: TRBV7-3; J: TRBJ1-1; size: NA; CDR3: ASSLSGGEAF
V: TRBV7-8; J: TRBJ1-1; size: NA; CDR3: ASSSPGGGNTEAF
V: TRBV18; J: TRBJ2-3; size: once; CDR3: ASSPPSGTQY
V: TRBV30; J: TRBJ1-1; size: NA; CDR3: AWSYRAFTEAF
V: TRBV11-2; J: TRBJ2-1; size: NA; CDR3: ASSLVEQF
V: TRBV7-9; J: TRBJ1-1; size: NA; CDR3: ASSYGTVEAF
V: TRBV24-1; J: TRBJ1-5; size: NA; CDR3: ATSDQGGNQPQH
V: TRBV7-2; J: TRBJ2-2; size: NA; CDR3: ASSLSYTGELF
V: TRBV2; J: TRBJ2-1; size: NA; CDR3: ASSGQGDEQF
V: TRBV29-1; J: TRBJ2-3; size: NA; CDR3: SVEVRVTDTQY
V: TRBV5-4; J: TRBJ1-2; size: NA; CDR3: ASSLYPGQGVIRGYT
V: TRBV4-3; J: TRBJ1-4; size: NA; CDR3: ASSPGGAALTNEKLF
V: TRBV24-1; J: TRBJ2-2; size: NA; CDR3: ATSDGGQFANTGELF
V: TRBV5-4; J: TRBJ1-2; size: NA; CDR3: ASSLFRANYGYT
V: TRBV21-1; J: TRBJ1-2; size: NA; CDR3: ASSIDPDRYGYT
V: TRBV27; J: TRBJ1-5; size: NA; CDR3: ASSSRLEANQPQH
V: TRBV19; J: TRBJ2-1; size: NA; CDR3: ASSTLAGGYNEQF
V: TRBV10-2; J: TRBJ1-6; size: medium-sized; CDR3: ASSDLGRNISPLH
V: TRBV12-5; J: TRBJ2-1; size: NA; CDR3: ASGPPNSRDSNEQF
V: TRBV12-5; J: TRBJ1-2; size: NA; CDR3: ASGTSGLLGGYT
V: TRBV7-8; J: TRBJ2-2; size: once; CDR3: ASRARGGGSVNTGELF
V: TRBV3-1/TRBV3-2; J: TRBJ1-2; size: NA; CDR3: ASSPPGGGYT
V: TRBV5-1; J: TRBJ2-7; size: NA; CDR3: ASRPRTGGFDEQY